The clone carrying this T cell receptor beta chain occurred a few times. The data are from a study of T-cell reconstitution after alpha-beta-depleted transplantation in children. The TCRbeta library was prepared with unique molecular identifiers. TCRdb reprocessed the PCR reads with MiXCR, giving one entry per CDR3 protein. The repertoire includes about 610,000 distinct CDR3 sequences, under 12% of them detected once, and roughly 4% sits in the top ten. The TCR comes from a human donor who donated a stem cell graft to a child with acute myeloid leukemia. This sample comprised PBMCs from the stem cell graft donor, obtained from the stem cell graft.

The CDR3, as DNA: TGCGCCAGCAGCTTGCAGGTATCGACGAACACTGAAGCTTTCTTT. Residues: CASSLQVSTNTEAFF. The chain employs TRBV5-1 and TRBJ1-1; unclear D gene. Trimming pared 1 base from V and 1 base from J, leaving 11 bases between. The germline V gene encodes CDR1 SGHRS and CDR2 YFSETQ. This CDR3 is 15 amino acids long. The whole variable domain, filled in from reference TRBV5-1 and TRBJ1-1, reads KAGVTQTPRYLIKTRGQQVTLSCSPISGHRSVSWYQQTPGQGLQFLFEYFSETQRNKGNFPGRFSGRQFSNSRSEMNVSTLELGDSALYLCASSLQVSTNTEAFFGQGTRLTVV.